This entry features one T cell receptor (beta chain) sequence. Its target is not known. This CDR3 comprises 15 residues. Trimming took off 8 bases at V and 0 bases at J, with 16 bases between the two ends. Germline loops: CDR1 SEHNR, CDR2 FQNEAQ (reference sequence). The data were obtained in a study of blood T cells in healthy people across ages. Through a sample-barcoded 5' primer and a J-beta primer mix, a second PCR was run for roughly 6 to 12 cycles. Every sample gave at least 3 million paired-end reads containing CDR3. TCRdb called the 5' RACE reads again in MiXCR, with one record for every CDR3 protein. The sample holds 600,000 to 800,000 distinct CDR3 sequences, under 65% seen once. Points from the study as a whole: There were more naive CD4+ cells and higher diversity in long-lived donors than in aged donors.

This chain connects TRBV7-9 to TRBJ1-2, with D possibly TRBD1 on 5 matching bases. Sequenced input: blood. The sequence was collected from a woman older than 75 in good health. The CDR3, as DNA: TGTGCCAGCCAACCCCGGACACCCTCTAACTATGGCTACACCTTC. This translates into CASQPRTPSNYGYTF. The whole variable domain, filled in from reference TRBV7-9 and TRBJ1-2, reads DTGVSQNPRHKITKRGQNVTFRCDPISEHNRLYWYRQTLGQGPEFLTYFQNEAQLEKSRLLSDRFSAERPKGSFSTLEIQRTEQGDSAMYLCASQPRTPSNYGYTFGSGTRLTVV.